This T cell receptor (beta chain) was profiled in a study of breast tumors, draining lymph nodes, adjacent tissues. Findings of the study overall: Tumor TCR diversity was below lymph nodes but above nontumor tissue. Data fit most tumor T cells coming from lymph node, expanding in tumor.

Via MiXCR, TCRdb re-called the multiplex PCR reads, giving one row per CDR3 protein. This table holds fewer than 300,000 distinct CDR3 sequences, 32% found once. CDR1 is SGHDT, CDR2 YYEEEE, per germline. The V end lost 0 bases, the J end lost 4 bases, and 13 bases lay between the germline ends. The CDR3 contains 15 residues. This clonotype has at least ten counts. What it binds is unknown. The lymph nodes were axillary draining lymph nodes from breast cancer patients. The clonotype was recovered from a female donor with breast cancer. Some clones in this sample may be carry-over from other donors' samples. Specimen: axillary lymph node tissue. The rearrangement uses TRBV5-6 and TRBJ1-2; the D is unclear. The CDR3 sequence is CASSLGDGNFYGYTF. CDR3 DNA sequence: TGTGCCAGCAGCTTGGGTGACGGGAACTTCTATGGCTACACCTTC. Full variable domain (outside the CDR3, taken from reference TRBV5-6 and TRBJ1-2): DAGVTQSPTHLIKTRGQQVTLRCSPKSGHDTVSWYQQALGQGPQFIFQYYEEEERQRGNFPDRFSGHQFPNYSSELNVNALLLGDSALYLCASSLGDGNFYGYTFGSGTRLTVV.